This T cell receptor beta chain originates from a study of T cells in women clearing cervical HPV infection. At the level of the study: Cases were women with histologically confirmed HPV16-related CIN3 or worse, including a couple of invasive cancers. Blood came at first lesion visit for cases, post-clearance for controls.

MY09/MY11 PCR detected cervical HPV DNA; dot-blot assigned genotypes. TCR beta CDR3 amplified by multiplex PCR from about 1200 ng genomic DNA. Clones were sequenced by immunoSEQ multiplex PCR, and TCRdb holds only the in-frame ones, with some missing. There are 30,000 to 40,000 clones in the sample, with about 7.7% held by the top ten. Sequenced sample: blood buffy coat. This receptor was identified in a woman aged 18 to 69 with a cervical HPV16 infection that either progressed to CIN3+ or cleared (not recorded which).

The CDR3 bases that were read are TGCAGTGCCTCCAAGGCTGTGAACACTGAA. As protein: CSASKAVNTE. In full, the CDR3 is CSASKAVNTEAFF. The chain recombines TRBV20-1 with TRBJ1-1; D gene unclear. The read ends 3 residues shy of where the CDR3 ends; the end is completed using the germline J gene. Trimming removed 6 bases at V and 0 bases at J, with 11 bases between. Per germline, CDR1 DFQATT and CDR2 SNEGSKA (reference sequence). CDR3 length: 13 amino acids.